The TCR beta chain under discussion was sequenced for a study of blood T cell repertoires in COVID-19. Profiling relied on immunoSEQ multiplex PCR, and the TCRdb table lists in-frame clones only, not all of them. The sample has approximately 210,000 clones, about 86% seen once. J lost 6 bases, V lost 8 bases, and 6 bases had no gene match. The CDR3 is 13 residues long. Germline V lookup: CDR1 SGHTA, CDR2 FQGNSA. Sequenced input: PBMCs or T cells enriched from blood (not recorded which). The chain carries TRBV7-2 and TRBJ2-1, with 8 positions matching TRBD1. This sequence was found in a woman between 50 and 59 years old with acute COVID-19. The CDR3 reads CASRRTGGNEQFF. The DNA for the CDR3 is TGTGCCAGCCGTCGCACAGGGGGCAATGAGCAGTTCTTC.